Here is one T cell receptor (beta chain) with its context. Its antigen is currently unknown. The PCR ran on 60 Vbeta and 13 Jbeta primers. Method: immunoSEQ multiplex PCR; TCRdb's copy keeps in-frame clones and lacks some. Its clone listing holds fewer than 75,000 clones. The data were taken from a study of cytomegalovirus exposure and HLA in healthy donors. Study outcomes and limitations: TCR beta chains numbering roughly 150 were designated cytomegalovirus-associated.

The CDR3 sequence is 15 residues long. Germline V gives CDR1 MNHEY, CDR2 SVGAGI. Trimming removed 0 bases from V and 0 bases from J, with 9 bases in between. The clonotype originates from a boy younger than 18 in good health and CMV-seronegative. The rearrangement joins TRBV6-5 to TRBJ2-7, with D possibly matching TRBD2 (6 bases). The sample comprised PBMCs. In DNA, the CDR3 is TGTGCCAGCAGTTACTCTGCGGGGTTCTCCTACGAGCAGTACTTC. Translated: CASSYSAGFSYEQYF.